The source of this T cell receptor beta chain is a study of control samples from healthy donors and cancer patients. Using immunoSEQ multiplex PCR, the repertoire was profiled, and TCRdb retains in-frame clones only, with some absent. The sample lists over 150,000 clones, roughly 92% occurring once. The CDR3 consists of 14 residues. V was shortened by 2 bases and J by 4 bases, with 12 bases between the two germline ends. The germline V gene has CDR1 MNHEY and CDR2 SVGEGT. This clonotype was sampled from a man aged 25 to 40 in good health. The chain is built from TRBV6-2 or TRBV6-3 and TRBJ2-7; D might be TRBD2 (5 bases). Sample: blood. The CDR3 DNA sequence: TGTGCCAGCAGTTACGGAGGCAGAGAGTACGAGCAGTACTTC. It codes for CASSYGGREYEQYF.